The T cell receptor (beta chain) described here comes from a study of blood T cell repertoires in COVID-19. Study background: Sample material is recorded as cDNA or gDNA derived from T cells, B-cell-depleted T cells, or PBMCs.

Original handling: The assay estimated nucleated cells by amplifying reference gene primers. Profiling relied on immunoSEQ multiplex PCR, and the TCRdb table lists in-frame clones only, not all of them. D and trimming were read from the DNA, whereas the V and J calls and clone size are those reported in that table. The repertoire holds fewer than 300,000 clones, approximately 90% seen once, with roughly 2.1% in the top ten. Study members were between about 18 and 95 years old and lived in 25 or so US regions. Self-reported history from a screening survey and questionnaire set each donor's cohort. CDR1 is LNHNV, CDR2 YYDKDF, per germline (reference sequence). V dropped 4 bases and J dropped 2 bases, with 12 bases sitting between them. This CDR3 is built from 14 residues.

The material sequenced was PBMCs or T cells enriched from blood (not recorded which). The gene calls are TRBV15 and TRBJ2-7; a possible D gene is TRBD2 (6 bases). The receptor's source is a woman in her forties with acute COVID-19. The CDR3 region is CATSTRDRPYEQYF. The CDR3 nucleotides read TGTGCCACCAGCACGCGGGACCGTCCCTACGAGCAGTACTTC. Looking up the rest from reference TRBV15 and TRBJ2-7 gives the full variable domain: DAMVIQNPRYQVTQFGKPVTLSCSQTLNHNVMYWYQQKSSQAPKLLFHYYDKDFNNEADTPDNFQSRRPNTSFCFLDIRSPGLGDTAMYLCATSTRDRPYEQYFGPGTRLTVT.